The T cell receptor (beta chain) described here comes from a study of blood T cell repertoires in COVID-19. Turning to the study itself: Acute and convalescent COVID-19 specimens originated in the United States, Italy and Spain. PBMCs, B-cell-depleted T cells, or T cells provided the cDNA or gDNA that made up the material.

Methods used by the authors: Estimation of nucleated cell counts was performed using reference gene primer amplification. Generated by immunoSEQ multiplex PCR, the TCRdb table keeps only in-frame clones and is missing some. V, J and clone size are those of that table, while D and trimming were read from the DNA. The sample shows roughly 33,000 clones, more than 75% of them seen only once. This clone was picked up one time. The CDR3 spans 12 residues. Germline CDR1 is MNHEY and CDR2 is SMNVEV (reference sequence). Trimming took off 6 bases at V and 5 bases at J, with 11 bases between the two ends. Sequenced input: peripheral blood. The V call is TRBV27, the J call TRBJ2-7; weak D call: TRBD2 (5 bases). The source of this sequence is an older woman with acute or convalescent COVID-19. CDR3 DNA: TGTGCCAGCAGCCCCGGGAAAGACGAGCAGTACTTC. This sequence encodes CASSPGKDEQYF.